One sample yielded the 20 T cell receptor beta chains listed below, sequenced in a study of blood T cell repertoires in COVID-19 (dated by TCRdb to about 2020). Library method: the immunoSEQ multiplex PCR assay. The source is immuneACCESS, and TCRdb retained only in-frame sequences with V and J called. Part of the clones is not carried over; for the studies checked, unresolved V genes explain less than half of this, and the remainder is unexplained. This sample holds hundreds of thousands of clones; approximately 85% were observed only once. The ten biggest clones cover under 2.5% of the sample. The sequenced sample was PBMCs or T cells enriched from blood (not recorded which). All receptors derive from a man aged 25 to 45 who had recovered from COVID-19.

The J gene is TRBJ1-3, the V gene TRBV29-1; D remains ambiguous. Germline loops: CDR1 SQVTM, CDR2 ANQGSEA. Trimming took 5 bases from V and 4 from J, leaving 6 bases between them. The length of the CDR3 is 11 residues. The CDR3, as DNA: TGCAGCGTTCTCAGGGGAAACACCATATATTTT. It encodes CSVLRGNTIYF.

The chain is built from TRBV5-5 and TRBJ1-2, with TRBD1 matching 7 bases. The ends lost 5 bases at V and 2 bases at J; junction bases unmatched: 6. Per the germline V gene, CDR1 is SGHKS and CDR2 is YYEKEE (reference sequence). This CDR3 comprises 14 residues. The CDR3, as DNA: TGTGCCAGCAGATCCCCGGGACAGAACTATGGCTACACCTTC. Residues: CASRSPGQNYGYTF.

The chain has TRBV7-8 and TRBJ1-3; D is perhaps TRBD1 (6 bases). Germline V gene lookup returns CDR1 SGHVS and CDR2 FQNEAQ. Trimming took 1 base from V and 4 from J, leaving 14 bases between them. CDR3 length: 16 residues. DNA of the CDR3: TGTGCCAGCAGCTTAGTTACAGGGATGGCCGGAAACACCATATATTTT. Translating it yields CASSLVTGMAGNTIYF. Supplemented by reference TRBV7-8 and TRBJ1-3, the full variable domain reads GAGVSQSPRYKVAKRGQDVALRCDPISGHVSLFWYQQALGQGPEFLTYFQNEAQLDKSGLPSDRFFAERPEGSVSTLKIQRTQQEDSAVYLCASSLVTGMAGNTIYFGEGSWLTVV.

The rearrangement joins TRBV19 to TRBJ1-3; a weak D match, TRBD1 (5 bases). Germline-derived CDR1 and CDR2 are LNHDA and SQIVND (reference sequence). V was pared by 10 bases and J by 0 bases, with 19 bases between. The CDR3 sequence is 16 residues long. CDR3 bases: TGTGCCACAGACGCCGGGACTTTCCGCTCTGGAAACACCATATATTTT. It encodes CATDAGTFRSGNTIYF.

The chain is built from TRBV2 and TRBJ2-2; D perhaps matches TRBD2 (5 bases). Trimming removed 2 bases at V and 9 bases at J, with 13 bases between. Germline V gene data show CDR1 as SNHLY and CDR2 as FYNNEI. CDR3 length equals 14 residues. The chain's CDR3 is CASSESLSGRELFF. The CDR3 nucleotides read TGTGCCAGCAGTGAAAGTTTATCCGGGAGGGAGCTGTTTTTT.

The CDR3 DNA sequence: TGTGCCTGGAGTGTAAATAGCGGCTATGGCTACACCTTC. Translating it yields CAWSVNSGYGYTF. The gene calls are TRBV30 and TRBJ1-2, with D unresolved. The CDR3 totals 13 residues. CDR1 GTSNPN and CDR2 SVGIG come from the germline V gene (reference sequence). V dropped 0 bases and J dropped 4 bases, with 9 bases sitting between them.

The chain recombines TRBV4-1 with TRBJ2-3, with 9 bases that match TRBD2. Unmatched junction bases numbered 5, after V lost 4 bases and J lost 0 bases. Germline V gene sequence: CDR1 MGHRA, CDR2 YSYEKL. The CDR3 is 16 amino acids. CDR3 amino acids: CASSLSGGTSTDTQYF. The CDR3 region has the DNA TGCGCCAGCAGCCTTAGCGGGGGTACTAGCACAGATACGCAGTATTTT.

This clone was recorded a few times. This chain uses TRBV5-1 with TRBJ2-2; 8 positions match TRBD1. Germline loops: CDR1 SGHRS, CDR2 YFSETQ. CDR3 length equals 15 residues. The V segment lost 4 bases and the J segment 0 bases; nucleotides outside the gene matches: 2. This CDR3 reads CASSLQGANTGELFF. The CDR3 coding sequence is TGCGCCAGCAGCCTACAGGGGGCGAACACCGGGGAGCTGTTTTTT. Using reference TRBV5-1 and TRBJ2-2 for the parts outside the CDR3, the full variable domain is KAGVTQTPRYLIKTRGQQVTLSCSPISGHRSVSWYQQTPGQGLQFLFEYFSETQRNKGNFPGRFSGRQFSNSRSEMNVSTLELGDSALYLCASSLQGANTGELFFGEGSRLTVL.

The genes are TRBV9 and TRBJ1-1; the D gene is possibly TRBD1 (6 bases). Germline CDR1 reads SGDLS; CDR2 reads YYNGEE. The CDR3 length is 15 residues. Trimming shortened V by 4 bases and J by 1 base, and 14 bases separated the two germline ends. In DNA, the CDR3 is TGTGCCAGCAGCCCCCACCGACAGGAGAACACTGAAGCTTTCTTT. This translates into CASSPHRQENTEAFF.

This chain links TRBV6-4 with TRBJ1-2; no definite D call. This CDR3 contains 15 residues. Germline values: CDR1 MRHNA, CDR2 SNTAGT. The V end lost 6 bases, the J end lost 0 bases, and 14 bases lay between the germline ends. CDR3 in DNA: TGTGCCAGCAGGAAATACAGCCAAGCTAACTATGGCTACACCTTC. It specifies CASRKYSQANYGYTF.

This chain uses TRBV2 with TRBJ1-1; D may be TRBD1 (5 bases). CDR3 size: 14 residues. Trimming left V 6 bases short and J 2 bases short, with 13 bases between. The V gene's germline CDR1 is SNHLY and CDR2 FYNNEI. The CDR3 DNA reads TGTGCCAGCAGAGCGCTACAGGTAAACACTGAAGCTTTCTTT. It yields the protein CASRALQVNTEAFF.

A single count supports this clone. V and J are TRBV5-1 and TRBJ2-3; tentatively, D is TRBD2 (6 bases). Trimming removed 3 bases from V and 3 bases from J, with 8 bases in between. This CDR3 is built from 13 residues. Germline CDR1 SGHRS, CDR2 YFSETQ. The CDR3 is CASSSEGTDTQYF. The DNA for the CDR3 is TGCGCCAGCAGCTCGGAGGGGACAGATACGCAGTATTTT.

The rearrangement joins TRBV3-1 (or the pseudogene TRBV3-2) to TRBJ1-1; D is unresolved. Trimming removed 4 bases at V and 1 base at J, with 13 bases between. This CDR3 comprises 15 residues. Germline V CDR1 and CDR2: LGHDT, YNNKEL (reference sequence). CDR3 loop: CASSLRWRGNTEAFF. As DNA, the CDR3 is TGTGCCAGCAGCCTCCGGTGGCGGGGGAACACTGAAGCTTTCTTT.

This CDR3 reads CASSLGVRATRNSPLHF. CDR3 sequence (DNA): TGTGCCAGCAGCTTAGGTGTGAGGGCGACAAGGAATTCACCCCTCCACTTT. The chain couples TRBV7-2 to TRBJ1-6, with D unresolved. This CDR3 region has 17 residues. Trimming cost V 1 base and J 7 bases, with 17 bases left between them. Germline V gives CDR1 SGHTA, CDR2 FQGNSA. Full variable domain (remainder filled in from reference TRBV7-2 and TRBJ1-6): GAGVSQSPSNKVTEKGKDVELRCDPISGHTALYWYRQSLGQGLEFLIYFQGNSAPDKSGLPSDRFSAERTGGSVSTLTIQRTQQEDSAVYLCASSLGVRATRNSPLHFGNGTRLTVT.

The V call is TRBV5-5, the J call TRBJ1-1; D may be TRBD1 (6 bases). Trimming pared 5 bases from V and 0 bases from J, leaving 17 bases between. There are 16 residues in the CDR3. CDR1 is SGHKS and CDR2 is YYEKEE in the germline V gene (reference sequence). As DNA, the CDR3 is TGTGCCAGCAGTTTTGACCCTTACAGGGTGAACACTGAAGCTTTCTTT. Its translation: CASSFDPYRVNTEAFF.

In nucleotides, the CDR3 is TGTGCCAGCAGCGGTCGACAGGGGGGCGAGCAGTACTTC. As protein: CASSGRQGGEQYF. This chain joins TRBV21-1 and TRBJ2-7; TRBD1 is taken as the D call from the table, unchecked against the DNA. TRBV21-1 is marked as a pseudogene. CDR3 size: 13 residues.

The chain couples TRBV9 to TRBJ2-1; unclear D gene. Trimming took off 0 bases at V and 9 bases at J, with 10 bases between the two ends. This CDR3 region has 13 residues. Germline V gives CDR1 SGDLS, CDR2 YYNGEE. The CDR3 here is CASSVVGGREQFF. The CDR3 region has the DNA TGTGCCAGCAGCGTAGTCGGTGGGCGTGAGCAGTTCTTC.

The J gene is TRBJ1-1, the V gene TRBV9; D unresolved. The CDR3 has 14 amino acids. With 0 bases removed from V and 2 bases from J, the gap between germline ends came to 8 bases. CDR1 is SGDLS, CDR2 YYNGEE, per germline. CDR3: CASSVGASNTEAFF. The CDR3, as DNA: TGTGCCAGCAGCGTAGGAGCAAGCAACACTGAAGCTTTCTTT.

The rearrangement joins TRBV4-3 to TRBJ1-6; the D gene is possibly TRBD1 (5 bases). The CDR3 has 15 amino acids. Trimming left V 4 bases short and J 7 bases short, with 14 bases between. The germline V gene encodes CDR1 LGHNA and CDR2 YSLEER. The CDR3 DNA is TGCGCCAGCAGCCGGACGGCAGGGATAAATTCACCCCTCCACTTT. This gives the protein CASSRTAGINSPLHF.

In its sample, this clone was seen a few times. The CDR3 protein is CASSSGGAYGELFF. The CDR3 bases are TGTGCCAGCAGCAGCGGGGGGGCTTACGGGGAGCTGTTTTTT. The V and J genes are TRBV11-3 and TRBJ2-2; 10 nucleotides agree with TRBD2. CDR1 is SGHNT, CDR2 YENEEA, per germline. CDR3 length: 14 residues. V was pared by 5 bases and J by 7 bases, with 4 bases of the junction left unmatched.